This passage covers 30 T cell receptor beta chains from one sample sequenced in a study of OX40 agonist ivuxolimab in advanced cancers. Library creation used the immunoSEQ multiplex PCR assay. TCRdb obtained this table from immuneACCESS and retained in-frame rearrangements with V and J assigned. These tables miss some clones; where compared with another copy, unresolved V genes account for less than half of the shortfall, and the remainder is unexplained. This sample lists 65,000 to 85,000 clones; about 86% were detected once. The ten largest clonotypes hold over 2% of the sample. Source: CD4+ or CD8+ T cells sorted from blood, taken in a trial of the OX40 agonist ivuxolimab. The source of these receptors is an adult with an advanced solid tumor such as melanoma, head and neck, liver or kidney cancer.

The chain combines TRBV5-1 with TRBJ1-6; D gene ambiguous. V shed 1 base and J shed 6 bases, with 8 bases lying between them. Germline V gene sequence: CDR1 SGHRS, CDR2 YFSETQ. The CDR3 covers 14 residues. DNA for the CDR3: TGCGCCAGCAGCTTGTCGCACTCTAATTCACCCCTCCACTTT. It specifies CASSLSHSNSPLHF.

The J gene is TRBJ2-3, the V gene TRBV7-2; 7 bases map to TRBD2. V shed 8 bases and J 0 bases; nucleotides not matched to a gene: 8. This CDR3 has 15 amino acids. The germline V gene has CDR1 SGHTA and CDR2 FQGNSA. The CDR3 sequence is CASRGRGTSTDTQYF. The CDR3 bases are TGTGCCAGCCGGGGGAGGGGAACTAGCACAGATACGCAGTATTTT. The full variable domain, completed using reference TRBV7-2 and TRBJ2-3, is GAGVSQSPSNKVTEKGKDVELRCDPISGHTALYWYRQSLGQGLEFLIYFQGNSAPDKSGLPSDRFSAERTGGSVSTLTIQRTQQEDSAVYLCASRGRGTSTDTQYFGPGTRLTVL.

The chain couples TRBV4-3 to TRBJ2-2; D is uncertain. With 1 base removed from V and 4 bases from J, the gap between germline ends came to 7 bases. The germline V gene has CDR1 LGHNA and CDR2 YSLEER. This CDR3 contains 14 residues. Here the CDR3 DNA reads TGCGCCAGCAGCCAAGGGCCCGTCACCGGGGAGCTGTTTTTT. Translating it yields CASSQGPVTGELFF.

The chain joins TRBV5-1 to TRBJ1-2, with 9 bases fitting TRBD1. The CDR3 loop spans 14 amino acids. The ends lost 4 bases at V and 11 bases at J; junction bases unmatched: 12. In germline, CDR1 is SGHRS, CDR2 YFSETQ. The chain's CDR3 is CASSPDRGELGYTF. In DNA form, the CDR3 reads TGCGCCAGCAGCCCGGACAGGGGTGAACTCGGATACACCTTC.

This chain connects TRBV11-3 to TRBJ2-1; TRBD1 matches at 7 bases. Germline V gene data show CDR1 as SGHNT and CDR2 as YENEEA. V trimming: 5 bases; J trimming: 9 bases; junction bases outside the gene matches: 10. The CDR3 runs 14 residues. As DNA, the CDR3 is TGTGCCAGCAGCCACAGGGGCTCCCCCCCTGAGCAGTTCTTC. Translating gives CASSHRGSPPEQFF. Based on the CDR3 plus reference TRBV11-3 and TRBJ2-1, the full variable domain is EAGVVQSPRYKIIEKKQPVAFWCNPISGHNTLYWYLQNLGQGPELLIRYENEEAVDDSQLPKDRFSAERLKGVDSTLKIQPAELGDSAVYLCASSHRGSPPEQFFGPGTRLTVL.

This clone appeared once. This chain uses TRBV5-1 with TRBJ2-5; no firm D call. The CDR3 is made up of 11 amino acids. The V end lost 1 base, the J end lost 4 bases, and 2 bases lay between the germline ends. Germline-derived CDR1 and CDR2 are SGHRS and YFSETQ. The DNA for the CDR3 is TGCGCCAGCAGCTTGATAGAGACCCAGTACTTC. Its translation is CASSLIETQYF.

The chain recombines TRBV4-3 with TRBJ1-3; D is undetermined. CDR1 and CDR2 (germline): LGHNA, YSLEER. V was shortened by 0 bases and J by 4 bases, with 4 bases between the two germline ends. The CDR3 totals 13 residues. The CDR3 here is CASSQDAGNTIYF. DNA of the CDR3: TGCGCCAGCAGCCAAGATGCGGGAAACACCATATATTTT.

V and J are TRBV19 and TRBJ2-7; D may correspond to TRBD1 or TRBD2 (5 bases each). This CDR3 spans 15 amino acids. CDR1 and CDR2 from the germline V gene are LNHDA and SQIVND (reference sequence). V lost 8 bases and J lost 2, with 19 bases in between. The CDR3: CASQGRGLEPYEQYF. The CDR3 DNA reads as TGTGCCAGTCAAGGACGGGGCCTCGAGCCCTACGAGCAGTACTTC.

The CDR3 DNA reads TGTGCCAGCAGCTTTGACGGCGGAGGGAACACTGAAGCTTTCTTT. Translating gives CASSFDGGGNTEAFF. The chain employs TRBV7-6 and TRBJ1-1; no clear D gene. Germline V gene data show CDR1 as SGHVS and CDR2 as FNYEAQ. The CDR3 is 15 amino acids. Trimming removed 3 bases at V and 1 base at J, with 12 bases between.

CDR3 region: CASSLGGRGTDNSPLHF. CDR3 DNA: TGTGCCAGCAGCTTAGGGGGTCGGGGCACAGATAATTCACCCCTCCACTTT. The chain couples TRBV7-3 to TRBJ1-6, with D possibly matching TRBD1 (5 bases). The V gene lost 2 bases and the J gene lost 5 bases, with 16 bases spanning the gap. In germline, CDR1 is SGHTA, CDR2 FQGTGA. This CDR3 is built from 17 residues.

The count of this clone is one. The chain employs TRBV6-5 and TRBJ1-3, with a tentative D call TRBD1 (6 bases). This CDR3 region has 14 residues. Germline V gene sequence: CDR1 MNHEY, CDR2 SVGAGI. Trimming stripped 5 bases from V and 0 bases from J, with 8 bases between. CDR3 in DNA: TGTGCCAGCAGTCAGACAGGCTCTGGAAACACCATATATTTT. It specifies CASSQTGSGNTIYF.

In its sample, this clone was seen once. The chain links TRBV10-3 to TRBJ1-1; D is possibly TRBD1 (5 bases). The CDR3 is 14 residues long. The germline V gene has CDR1 ENHRY and CDR2 SYGVKD. The germline V and J ends were trimmed by 7 bases and 3 bases, with 15 bases remaining between them. CDR3 coding DNA: TGTGCCATCACCAGAACCCGGGGGGACACTGAAGCTTTCTTT. Protein sequence: CAITRTRGDTEAFF.

V usage is TRBV7-9 and J usage is TRBJ2-1; a possible D gene is TRBD2 (6 bases). The CDR3 has 16 residues. In germline, CDR1 is SEHNR, CDR2 FQNEAQ (reference sequence). Trimming cost V 10 bases and J 0 bases, with 19 bases left between them. DNA of the CDR3: TGTGCCACCCCGCTTAGCTCCGGGAGCTCCTACAATGAGCAGTTCTTC. Translated: CATPLSSGSSYNEQFF.

The rearrangement joins TRBV5-6 to TRBJ1-5; 8 nucleotides match TRBD1. The length of the CDR3 is 17 residues. The germline gives CDR1 SGHDT, CDR2 YYEEEE. After removal of 0 bases from V and 2 bases from J, the junction contained 7 bases not matched to a gene. CDR3: CASSLAGAGGGNQPQHF. The DNA for the CDR3 is TGTGCCAGCAGCTTGGCGGGGGCAGGGGGCGGCAATCAGCCCCAGCATTTT.

This clone was picked up one time. The chain combines TRBV7-3 with TRBJ1-3, with D possibly matching TRBD1 (6 bases). This CDR3 region has 15 residues. V dropped 4 bases and J dropped 5 bases, with 15 bases sitting between them. Germline V gives CDR1 SGHTA, CDR2 FQGTGA. CDR3 sequence reads: CASSWLGTSRNTIYF. The CDR3 region has the DNA TGTGCCAGCAGCTGGCTAGGGACATCAAGAAACACCATATATTTT. Full variable domain (rest looked up from reference TRBV7-3 and TRBJ1-3): GAGVSQTPSNKVTEKGKYVELRCDPISGHTALYWYRQSLGQGPEFLIYFQGTGAADDSGLPNDRFFAVRPEGSVSTLKIQRTERGDSAVYLCASSWLGTSRNTIYFGEGSWLTVV.

This clone has only one observation. The chain is built from TRBV11-2 and TRBJ1-5; D is ambiguous. V was cut by 5 bases and J by 7 bases, with 18 bases left in between. Germline V gives CDR1 SGHAT, CDR2 FQNNGV. This CDR3 spans 15 amino acids. CDR3 sequence reads: CASSAHPGVGQPQHF. CDR3 DNA: TGTGCCAGCAGCGCACACCCCGGGGTCGGACAGCCCCAGCATTTT.

V gene TRBV4-1 combines with J gene TRBJ2-5; weak D call: TRBD1 (6 bases). V lost 5 bases to trimming and J lost 2 bases, with 24 bases between them. The CDR3 totals 18 residues. From germline, CDR1 is MGHRA and CDR2 YSYEKL. As DNA, the CDR3 is TGCGCCAGCAGCTCTGCGCCCTCGCCAGGGGAGAAACAAGAGACCCAGTACTTC. It translates to CASSSAPSPGEKQETQYF.

The rearrangement uses TRBV7-3 and TRBJ2-7; 8 positions agree with TRBD1. Germline lookup yields CDR1 SGHTA and CDR2 FQGTGA. This CDR3 has 13 amino acids. The ends lost 5 bases at V and 4 bases at J; junction bases unmatched: 4. CDR3 sequence (DNA): TGTGCCAGCAGCCTCACAGGGGGTTACGAGCAGTACTTC. Its translation: CASSLTGGYEQYF.

The J gene is TRBJ2-5, the V gene TRBV19; D may match TRBD1 or TRBD2 (6 bases each). Germline values: CDR1 LNHDA, CDR2 SQIVND (reference sequence). The V and J ends lost 3 bases and 4 bases respectively, with 15 bases between them. There are 15 residues in the CDR3. CDR3: CASSIGKGGGETQYF. CDR3 sequence (DNA): TGTGCCAGTAGTATTGGTAAGGGGGGCGGAGAGACCCAGTACTTC.

The chain joins TRBV6-4 to TRBJ2-3; tentative D call: TRBD2 (7 bases). V was shortened by 3 bases and J by 1 base, with 11 bases between the two germline ends. The CDR3 runs 15 residues. Germline assignment: CDR1 MRHNA and CDR2 SNTAGT. CDR3 DNA sequence: TGTGCCAGCAGTGAAGGGGGAGGGGGCACAGATACGCAGTATTTT. It yields the protein CASSEGGGGTDTQYF.

This sequence joins TRBV7-9 and TRBJ1-5; possibly TRBD1 for D (5 bases). V dropped 1 base and J dropped 1 base, with 8 bases sitting between them. The germline gives CDR1 SEHNR, CDR2 FQNEAQ (reference sequence). This CDR3 has 15 amino acids. As DNA, the CDR3 is TGTGCCAGCAGCTTAGGGGAGGGGAGCAATCAGCCCCAGCATTTT. Translated, it gives CASSLGEGSNQPQHF. Using reference TRBV7-9 and TRBJ1-5 for the parts outside the CDR3, the full variable domain is DTGVSQNPRHKITKRGQNVTFRCDPISEHNRLYWYRQTLGQGPEFLTYFQNEAQLEKSRLLSDRFSAERPKGSFSTLEIQRTEQGDSAMYLCASSLGEGSNQPQHFGDGTRLSIL.

The chain uses TRBV5-1 and TRBJ1-1; 11 bases agree with TRBD1. Germline V gives CDR1 SGHRS, CDR2 YFSETQ. V was pared by 5 bases and J by 10 bases, with 13 bases of the junction left unmatched. This CDR3 region has 15 residues. CDR3 coding DNA: TGCGCCAGCAGTTCCGGGACAGGGGGGACGGTAGGAGCTTTCTTT. This encodes CASSSGTGGTVGAFF.

The J gene is TRBJ2-5, the V gene TRBV19, with 12 nucleotides matching TRBD2. J was trimmed by 4 bases and V by 6 bases; bases with no gene match: 6. CDR1 and CDR2 from the germline V gene are LNHDA and SQIVND (reference sequence). The CDR3 extends over 15 amino acids. The CDR3 coding sequence is TGTGCCAGTAGGCAGACTAGCGGGGGAATAGAGACCCAGTACTTC. This codes for CASRQTSGGIETQYF.

The chain carries TRBV4-1 and TRBJ1-1; TRBD1 matches at 7 bases. In germline, CDR1 is MGHRA, CDR2 YSYEKL. Unmatched junction bases numbered 1, after V lost 0 bases and J lost 0 bases. CDR3 length equals 15 residues. CDR3 bases: TGCGCCAGCAGCCAAGAAGGGACAGTGAACACTGAAGCTTTCTTT. Protein product: CASSQEGTVNTEAFF.

The chain combines TRBV5-1 with TRBJ2-7, with D hard to call. Germline assignment: CDR1 SGHRS and CDR2 YFSETQ. The CDR3 length is 13 residues. Trimming stripped 2 bases from V and 2 bases from J, with 8 bases between. The CDR3 sequence: CASSFTPTYEQYF. The CDR3 nucleotides read TGCGCCAGCAGCTTCACTCCGACCTACGAGCAGTACTTC. Drawing the rest from reference TRBV5-1 and TRBJ2-7, the complete variable domain is KAGVTQTPRYLIKTRGQQVTLSCSPISGHRSVSWYQQTPGQGLQFLFEYFSETQRNKGNFPGRFSGRQFSNSRSEMNVSTLELGDSALYLCASSFTPTYEQYFGPGTRLTVT.

CDR3 residues: CASSRDRQETQYF. The CDR3 nucleotides read TGTGCCAGCAGCCGGGACAGGCAAGAGACCCAGTACTTC. The chain joins TRBV5-4 to TRBJ2-5, with 8 bases matching TRBD1. After removal of 4 bases from V and 2 bases from J, the junction contained 1 base not matched to a gene. The germline V gene encodes CDR1 SGHNT and CDR2 YYREEE (reference sequence). The CDR3 runs to 13 residues.

This clone occurred a few times. This chain links TRBV6-5 with TRBJ1-5, with D perhaps TRBD1 (5 bases). Trimming removed 0 bases at V and 0 bases at J, with 9 bases between. Germline CDR1 MNHEY, CDR2 SVGAGI. There are 16 residues in the CDR3. The CDR3: CASSYSGDFSNQPQHF. The DNA for the CDR3 is TGTGCCAGCAGTTACTCGGGGGACTTTAGCAATCAGCCCCAGCATTTT.

V usage is TRBV6-6 and J usage is TRBJ1-2; TRBD1 might be the D (5 bases). V was clipped by 0 bases and J by 5 bases, with 13 bases between them. CDR1 is MNHNY and CDR2 is SVGAGI in the germline V gene (reference sequence). This CDR3 is built from 15 residues. Here the CDR3 reads CASSYSGTGNYGYTF. The DNA of the CDR3 is TGTGCCAGCAGTTACTCTGGGACGGGAAATTATGGCTACACCTTC.

This sequence joins TRBV4-1 and TRBJ1-2; D gene unclear. Germline assignment: CDR1 MGHRA and CDR2 YSYEKL. The CDR3 runs 14 residues. Trimming took 2 bases from V and 5 from J, leaving 12 bases between them. The CDR3 coding sequence is TGCGCCAGCAGCCAACCTGACTGGGATTATGGCTACACCTTC. Translation gives CASSQPDWDYGYTF.

CDR3 region: CASSPLPKMPQHF. As DNA, the CDR3 is TGTGCCAGCAGCCCCCTCCCGAAAATGCCCCAGCATTTT. This chain joins TRBV7-2 and TRBJ1-5; D unclear. CDR1 is SGHTA and CDR2 is FQGNSA in the germline V gene. The CDR3 is 13 residues long. V was trimmed by 5 bases and J by 9 bases, leaving 14 bases between them.